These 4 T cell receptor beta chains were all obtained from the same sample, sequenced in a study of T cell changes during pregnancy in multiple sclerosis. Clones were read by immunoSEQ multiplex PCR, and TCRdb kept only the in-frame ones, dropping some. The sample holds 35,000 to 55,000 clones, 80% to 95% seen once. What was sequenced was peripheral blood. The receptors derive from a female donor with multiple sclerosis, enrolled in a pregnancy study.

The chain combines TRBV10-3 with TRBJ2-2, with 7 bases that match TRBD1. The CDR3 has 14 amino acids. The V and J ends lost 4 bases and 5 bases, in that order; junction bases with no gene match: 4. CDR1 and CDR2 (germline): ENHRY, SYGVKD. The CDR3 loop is CAISGDRGTGELFF. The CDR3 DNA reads TGTGCCATCAGTGGGGACAGAGGAACCGGGGAGCTGTTTTTT.

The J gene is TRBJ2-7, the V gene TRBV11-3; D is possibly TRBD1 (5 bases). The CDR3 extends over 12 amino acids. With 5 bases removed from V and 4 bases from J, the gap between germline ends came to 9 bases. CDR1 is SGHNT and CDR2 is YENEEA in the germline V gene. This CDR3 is CASSKGDYEQYF. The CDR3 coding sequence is TGTGCCAGCAGCAAAGGGGATTACGAGCAGTACTTC.

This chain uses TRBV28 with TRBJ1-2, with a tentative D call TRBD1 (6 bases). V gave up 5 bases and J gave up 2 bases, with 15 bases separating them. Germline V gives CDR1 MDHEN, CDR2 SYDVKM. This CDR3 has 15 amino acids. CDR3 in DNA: TGTGCCAGCAGTCCCACAGGGAGACCAAACTATGGCTACACCTTC. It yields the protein CASSPTGRPNYGYTF.

The CDR3 DNA reads TGTGCCAGCAGCCCTGACAGGGGGGACAATCAGCCCCAGCATTTT. It yields the protein CASSPDRGDNQPQHF. This chain links TRBV27 with TRBJ1-5; 9 positions agree with TRBD1. The CDR3 is made up of 15 amino acids. The V gene's germline CDR1 is MNHEY and CDR2 SMNVEV (reference sequence). V shed 6 bases and J 3 bases; nucleotides not matched to a gene: 6.